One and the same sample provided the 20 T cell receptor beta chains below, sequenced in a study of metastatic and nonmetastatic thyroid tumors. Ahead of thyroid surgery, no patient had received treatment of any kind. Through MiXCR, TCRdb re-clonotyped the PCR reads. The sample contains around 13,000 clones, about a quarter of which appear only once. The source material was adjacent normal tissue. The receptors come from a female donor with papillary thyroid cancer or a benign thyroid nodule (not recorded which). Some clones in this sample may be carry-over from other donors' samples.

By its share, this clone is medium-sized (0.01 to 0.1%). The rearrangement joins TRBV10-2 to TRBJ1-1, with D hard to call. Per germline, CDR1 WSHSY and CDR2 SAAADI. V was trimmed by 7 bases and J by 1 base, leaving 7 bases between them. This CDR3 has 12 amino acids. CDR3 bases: TGCGCCAGCATTGGAGGGAACACTGAAGCTTTCTTT. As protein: CASIGGNTEAFF.

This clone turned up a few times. The CDR3 bases are TGTGCCACCAGCAGAACCGGGCCGTCAAACATTCAGTACTTC. Its protein product is CATSRTGPSNIQYF. This sequence joins TRBV15 and TRBJ2-4; D ambiguous. CDR3 length: 14 residues. V was clipped by 2 bases and J by 6 bases, with 11 bases between them. Germline V lookup: CDR1 LNHNV, CDR2 YYDKDF (reference sequence).

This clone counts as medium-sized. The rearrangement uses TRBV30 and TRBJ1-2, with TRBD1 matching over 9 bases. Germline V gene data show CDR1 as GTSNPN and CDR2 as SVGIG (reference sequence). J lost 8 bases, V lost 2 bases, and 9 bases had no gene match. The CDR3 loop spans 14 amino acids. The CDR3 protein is CAWSFTGTGNGYTF. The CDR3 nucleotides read TGTGCCTGGAGTTTCACCGGGACAGGGAACGGCTACACCTTC.

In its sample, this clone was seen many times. The CDR3 sequence is CAWIDFRSGANVLTF. The CDR3, as DNA: TGTGCCTGGATCGATTTCCGCTCTGGGGCCAACGTCCTGACTTTC. J is TRBJ2-6 and V is TRBV30; no definite D call. Germline-derived CDR1 and CDR2 are GTSNPN and SVGIG (reference sequence). The CDR3 consists of 15 residues. The germline V and J ends were trimmed by 4 bases and 0 bases, with 10 bases remaining between them.

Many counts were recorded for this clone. CDR3: CASSLAGQGALYGYTF. The DNA of the CDR3 is TGTGCCAGCAGCTTGGCGGGACAGGGGGCCCTCTATGGCTACACCTTC. The genes are TRBV5-6 and TRBJ1-2; 12 bases align to TRBD1. This CDR3 has 16 amino acids. Germline V gene data show CDR1 as SGHDT and CDR2 as YYEEEE. V lost 0 bases to trimming and J lost 4 bases; unmatched junction nucleotides: 4.

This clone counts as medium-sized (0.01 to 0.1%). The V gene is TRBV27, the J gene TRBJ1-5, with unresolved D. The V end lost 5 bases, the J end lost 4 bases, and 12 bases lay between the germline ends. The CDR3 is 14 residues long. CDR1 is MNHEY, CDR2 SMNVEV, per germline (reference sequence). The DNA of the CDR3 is TGTGCCAGCAGTCCAGGTTATGAAAATCAGCCCCAGCATTTT. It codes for CASSPGYENQPQHF.

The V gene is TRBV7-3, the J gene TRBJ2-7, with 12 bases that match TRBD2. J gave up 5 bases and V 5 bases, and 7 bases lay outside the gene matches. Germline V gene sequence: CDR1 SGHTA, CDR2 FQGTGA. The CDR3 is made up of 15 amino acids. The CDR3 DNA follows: TGTGCCAGCAGCCGACTAGCGGGAGCAAATAACGAGCAGTACTTC. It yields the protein CASSRLAGANNEQYF.

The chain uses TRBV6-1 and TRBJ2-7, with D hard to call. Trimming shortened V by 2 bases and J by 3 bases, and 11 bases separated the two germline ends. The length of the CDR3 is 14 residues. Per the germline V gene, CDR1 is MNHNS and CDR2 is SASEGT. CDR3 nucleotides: TGTGCCAGCAGTGAATCCGTCCCCGGCTACGAGCAGTACTTC. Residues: CASSESVPGYEQYF.

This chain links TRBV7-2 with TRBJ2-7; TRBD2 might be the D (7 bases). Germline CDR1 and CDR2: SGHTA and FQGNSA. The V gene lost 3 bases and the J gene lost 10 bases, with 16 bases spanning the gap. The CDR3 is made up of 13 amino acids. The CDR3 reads CASSFRGARGQYF. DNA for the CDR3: TGTGCCAGCAGCTTCCGGGGGGCGCGGGGTCAGTACTTC. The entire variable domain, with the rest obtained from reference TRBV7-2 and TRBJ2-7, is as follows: GAGVSQSPSNKVTEKGKDVELRCDPISGHTALYWYRQSLGQGLEFLIYFQGNSAPDKSGLPSDRFSAERTGGSVSTLTIQRTQQEDSAVYLCASSFRGARGQYFGPGTRLTVT.

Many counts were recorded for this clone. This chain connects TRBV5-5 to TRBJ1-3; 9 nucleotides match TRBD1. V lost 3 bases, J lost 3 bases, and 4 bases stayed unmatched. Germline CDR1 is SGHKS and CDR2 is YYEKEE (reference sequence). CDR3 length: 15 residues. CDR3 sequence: CASSWGQGSGNTIYF. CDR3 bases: TGTGCCAGCAGCTGGGGACAGGGAAGTGGAAACACCATATATTTT.

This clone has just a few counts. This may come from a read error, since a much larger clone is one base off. CDR3 sequence (DNA): TGCGGCTATCGCCGGGGGAGGGGTGAAAAACTGTTTTTT. It codes for CGYRRGRGEKLFF. V usage is TRBV29-1 and J usage is TRBJ1-4; D is possibly TRBD1 (5 bases). Germline CDR1 and CDR2: SQVTM and ANQGSEA. This CDR3 contains 13 residues.

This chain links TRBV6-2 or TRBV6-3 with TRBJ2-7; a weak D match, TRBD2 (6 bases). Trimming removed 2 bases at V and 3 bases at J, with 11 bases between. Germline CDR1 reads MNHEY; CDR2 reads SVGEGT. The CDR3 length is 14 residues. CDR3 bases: TGTGCCAGCAGTTACCAAACCGGGAGCTACGAGCAGTACTTC. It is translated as CASSYQTGSYEQYF.

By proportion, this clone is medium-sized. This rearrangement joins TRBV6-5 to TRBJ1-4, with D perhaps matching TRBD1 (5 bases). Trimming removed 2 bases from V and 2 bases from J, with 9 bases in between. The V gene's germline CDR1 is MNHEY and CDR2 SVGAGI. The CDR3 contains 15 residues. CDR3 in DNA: TGTGCCAGCAGTTACAATGGGGGGACTAATGAAAAACTGTTTTTT. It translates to CASSYNGGTNEKLFF.

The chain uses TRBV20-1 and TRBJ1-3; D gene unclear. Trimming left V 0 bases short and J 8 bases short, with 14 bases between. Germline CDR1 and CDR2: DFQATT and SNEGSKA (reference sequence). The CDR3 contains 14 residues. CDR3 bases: TGCAGTGCTAGAGAATCCGGGCCGGTGGACACCATATATTTT. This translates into CSARESGPVDTIYF.

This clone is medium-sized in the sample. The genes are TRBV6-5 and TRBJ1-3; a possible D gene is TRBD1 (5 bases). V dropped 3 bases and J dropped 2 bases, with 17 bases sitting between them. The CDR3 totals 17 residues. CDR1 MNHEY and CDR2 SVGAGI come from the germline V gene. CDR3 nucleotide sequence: TGTGCCAGCAGTTATAGCCGCCTTATAGGGGCTGGAAACACCATATATTTT. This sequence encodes CASSYSRLIGAGNTIYF.

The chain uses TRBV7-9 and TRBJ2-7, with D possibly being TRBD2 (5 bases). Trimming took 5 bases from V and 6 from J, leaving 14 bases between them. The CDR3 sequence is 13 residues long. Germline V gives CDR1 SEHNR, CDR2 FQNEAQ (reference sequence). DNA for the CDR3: TGTGCCAGCAGCCCCCTACTAGGCTTCGAGCAGTACTTC. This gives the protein CASSPLLGFEQYF.

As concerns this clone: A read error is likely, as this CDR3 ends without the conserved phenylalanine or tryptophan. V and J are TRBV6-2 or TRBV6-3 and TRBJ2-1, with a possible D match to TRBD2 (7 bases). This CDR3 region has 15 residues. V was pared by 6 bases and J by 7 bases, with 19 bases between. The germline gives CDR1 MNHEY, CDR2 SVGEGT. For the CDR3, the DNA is TGTGCCAGCAGCGACGGGACACTGGGAGGGAATGAGCAGTTCTCC. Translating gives CASSDGTLGGNEQFS.

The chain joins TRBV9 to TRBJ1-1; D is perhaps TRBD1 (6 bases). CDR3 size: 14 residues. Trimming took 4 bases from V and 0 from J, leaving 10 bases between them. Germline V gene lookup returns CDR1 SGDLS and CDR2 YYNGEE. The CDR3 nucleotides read TGTGCCAGCAGCCCTACAGGGTTGAACACTGAAGCTTTCTTT. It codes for CASSPTGLNTEAFF.

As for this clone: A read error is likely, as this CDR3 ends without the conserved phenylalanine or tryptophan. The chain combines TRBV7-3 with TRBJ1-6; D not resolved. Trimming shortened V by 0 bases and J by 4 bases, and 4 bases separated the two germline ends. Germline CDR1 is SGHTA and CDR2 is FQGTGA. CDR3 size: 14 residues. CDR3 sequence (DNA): TGTGCCAGCAGCTTAACAGCATATAATTCACCCCTCCACCTT. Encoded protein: CASSLTAYNSPLHL.

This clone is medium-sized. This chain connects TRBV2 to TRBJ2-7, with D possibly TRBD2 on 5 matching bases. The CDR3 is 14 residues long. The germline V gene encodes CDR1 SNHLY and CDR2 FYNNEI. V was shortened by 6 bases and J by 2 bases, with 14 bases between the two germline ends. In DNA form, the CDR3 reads TGTGCCAGCAGGCTAGCTGACACCACCTACGAGCAGTACTTC. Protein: CASRLADTTYEQYF. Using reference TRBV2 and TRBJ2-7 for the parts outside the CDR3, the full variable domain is EPEVTQTPSHQVTQMGQEVILRCVPISNHLYFYWYRQILGQKVEFLVSFYNNEISEKSEIFDDQFSVERPDGSNFTLKIRSTKLEDSAMYFCASRLADTTYEQYFGPGTRLTVT.